This TCR beta chain was identified during a study of naive and memory T cell subsets. CDR1 is LGHNT, CDR2 FRNRAP, per germline. Trimming took 2 bases from V and 4 from J, leaving 9 bases between them. The CDR3 length is 14 residues. Note on this clonotype: The antigen is undetermined.

CD4 T cells were positively selected, then CD8 T cells from the CD4-negative fraction. Regarding the study as a whole: In CD4 and CD8 cells, diversity dropped from naive through EMRA. Clonotypes are single alpha or beta chains, not paired receptors.

Both TRBC1 and TRBC2 were covered by a beta constant-region primer of two equimolar oligonucleotides. Four rounds of PCR amplified the ligated cDNA using nested alpha and beta constant-region primers plus SP2. Ligation attached a single-stranded oligonucleotide with a 12-nucleotide UMI and the SP2 primer to the cDNA 3' end. TCRdb called the UMI-ligation and nested PCR reads again in MiXCR, with one record for every CDR3 protein. The table has tens of thousands of distinct CDR3 sequences, around 9% seen once. This clonotype was obtained from a human donor in good health. The rearrangement joins TRBV12-5 to TRBJ2-1; D may be TRBD1 (6 bases). Material for sequencing was naive CD8+ T cells from blood. The CDR3 sequence: CASGLSGVYNEQFF. DNA of the CDR3: TGTGCTAGTGGTTTGTCAGGGGTATACAATGAGCAGTTCTTC.